This entry describes one T cell receptor beta chain. Its target is not known. The PCR contained 60 Vbeta and 13 Jbeta primers. TCRdb's table, derived via immunoSEQ multiplex PCR, lists solely in-frame clones and lacks some. The data hold 180,000 or so clones, with approximately 86% observed a single time. These data come from a study of cytomegalovirus exposure and HLA in healthy donors. Turning to the study itself: Researchers found that more than 70% of 350 to 500 genotyped donors fell within the Caucasian-associated ancestry cluster. Study-wide findings and caveats: A later analysis reportedly found fewer N-insertions in an Asian-associated ancestry cluster than the approximately 730-donor mean. Among TCR beta chains, those listed as cytomegalovirus-associated numbered fewer than 200.

CDR1 and CDR2 from the germline V gene are SGHNT and YENEEA. There are 16 residues in the CDR3. V gave up 3 bases and J gave up 3 bases, with 17 bases separating them. Sequencing was performed on PBMCs. This sequence joins TRBV11-3 and TRBJ1-1; D is uncertain. This clonotype was sampled from a woman aged 30 to 39 in good health and CMV-seronegative. The CDR3 coding sequence is TGTGCCAGCAGCTTGGCTGCCGGACTAGAGGACACTGAAGCTTTCTTT. Amino acid sequence: CASSLAAGLEDTEAFF.